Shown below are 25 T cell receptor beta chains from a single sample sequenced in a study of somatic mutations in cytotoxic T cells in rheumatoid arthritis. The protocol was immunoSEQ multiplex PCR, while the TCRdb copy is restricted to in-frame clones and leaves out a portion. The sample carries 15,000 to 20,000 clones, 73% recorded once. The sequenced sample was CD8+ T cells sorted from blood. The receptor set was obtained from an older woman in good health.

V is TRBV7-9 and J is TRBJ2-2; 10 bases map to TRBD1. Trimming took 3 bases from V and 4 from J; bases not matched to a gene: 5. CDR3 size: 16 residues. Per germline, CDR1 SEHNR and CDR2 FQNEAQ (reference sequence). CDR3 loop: CASSFSRTGGTGELFF. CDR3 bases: TGTGCCAGCAGCTTCTCCCGGACAGGGGGCACCGGGGAGCTGTTTTTT. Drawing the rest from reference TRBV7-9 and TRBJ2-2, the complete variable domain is DTGVSQNPRHKITKRGQNVTFRCDPISEHNRLYWYRQTLGQGPEFLTYFQNEAQLEKSRLLSDRFSAERPKGSFSTLEIQRTEQGDSAMYLCASSFSRTGGTGELFFGEGSRLTVL.

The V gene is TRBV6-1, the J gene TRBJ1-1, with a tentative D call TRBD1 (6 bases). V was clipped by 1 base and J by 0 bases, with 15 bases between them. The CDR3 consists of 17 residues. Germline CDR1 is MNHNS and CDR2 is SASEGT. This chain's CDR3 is CASSEGQVVLMNTEAFF. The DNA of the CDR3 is TGTGCCAGCAGTGAAGGACAGGTAGTCCTCATGAACACTGAAGCTTTCTTT.

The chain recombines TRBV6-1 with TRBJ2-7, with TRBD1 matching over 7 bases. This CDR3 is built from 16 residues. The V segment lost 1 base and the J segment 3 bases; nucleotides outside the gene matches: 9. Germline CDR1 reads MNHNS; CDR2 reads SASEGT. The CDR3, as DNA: TGTGCCAGCAGTGAAGGGGACAGTAGGGGCTTCTACGAGCAGTACTTC. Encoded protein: CASSEGDSRGFYEQYF.

For the CDR3, the DNA is TGTGCCAGCACCCCGGGGACGGGGGCAACTAATGAAAAACTGTTTTTT. Protein sequence: CASTPGTGATNEKLFF. V usage is TRBV7-9 and J usage is TRBJ1-4; weak D call: TRBD1 (5 bases). The CDR3 runs 16 residues. Germline assignment: CDR1 SEHNR and CDR2 FQNEAQ (reference sequence). Trimming stripped 7 bases from V and 0 bases from J, with 15 bases between.

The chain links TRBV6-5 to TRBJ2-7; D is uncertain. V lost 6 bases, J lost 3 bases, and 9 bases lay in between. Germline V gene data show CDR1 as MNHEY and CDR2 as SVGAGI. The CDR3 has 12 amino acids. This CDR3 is CASSPDRYEQYF. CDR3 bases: TGTGCCAGCAGCCCGGACCGCTACGAGCAGTACTTC.

DNA for the CDR3: TGTGCCAGCAGCCTTGGTGGGACCAACTACGAGCAGTACTTC. Translation: CASSLGGTNYEQYF. The chain links TRBV27 to TRBJ2-7, with D perhaps being TRBD1 or TRBD2 (5 bases each). The CDR3 extends over 14 amino acids. The V gene's germline CDR1 is MNHEY and CDR2 SMNVEV (reference sequence). The V end was cut by 6 bases, the J end by 3 bases, with 15 bases between.

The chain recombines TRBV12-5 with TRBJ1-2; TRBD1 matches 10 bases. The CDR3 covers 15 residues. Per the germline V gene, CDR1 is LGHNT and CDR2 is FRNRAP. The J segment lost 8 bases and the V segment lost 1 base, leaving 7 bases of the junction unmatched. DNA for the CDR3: TGTGCTAGTGGTTTGGGCCCGGGGACAGGGGAAGGCTACACCTTC. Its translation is CASGLGPGTGEGYTF.

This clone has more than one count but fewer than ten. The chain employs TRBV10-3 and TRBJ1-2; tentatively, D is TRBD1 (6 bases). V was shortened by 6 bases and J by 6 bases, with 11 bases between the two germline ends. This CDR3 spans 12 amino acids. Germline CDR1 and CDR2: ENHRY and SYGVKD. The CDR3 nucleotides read TGTGCCATCAGATCCTACAGGGATGGCTACACCTTC. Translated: CAIRSYRDGYTF.

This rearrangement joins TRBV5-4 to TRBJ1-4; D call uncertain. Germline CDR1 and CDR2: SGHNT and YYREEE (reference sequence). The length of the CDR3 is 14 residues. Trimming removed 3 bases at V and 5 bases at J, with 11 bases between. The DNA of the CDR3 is TGTGCCAGCAGCTCCCCCGAAACGAATGAAAAACTGTTTTTT. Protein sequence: CASSSPETNEKLFF. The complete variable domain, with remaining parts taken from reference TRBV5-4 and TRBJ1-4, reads ETGVTQSPTHLIKTRGQQVTLRCSSQSGHNTVSWYQQALGQGPQFIFQYYREEENGRGNFPPRFSGLQFPNYSSELNVNALELDDSALYLCASSSPETNEKLFFGSGTQLSVL.

As DNA, the CDR3 is TGTGCCAGCAGTGAAGGGGGCTTGGATGAAAAACTGTTTTTT. Translation gives CASSEGGLDEKLFF. The rearrangement joins TRBV2 to TRBJ1-4; a weak D match, TRBD1 (5 bases). The germline CDR1 and CDR2 sequences are SNHLY and FYNNEI. There are 14 residues in the CDR3. Deletions cut 1 base from V and 6 bases from J, with 9 bases between. Drawing the rest from reference TRBV2 and TRBJ1-4, the complete variable domain is EPEVTQTPSHQVTQMGQEVILRCVPISNHLYFYWYRQILGQKVEFLVSFYNNEISEKSEIFDDQFSVERPDGSNFTLKIRSTKLEDSAMYFCASSEGGLDEKLFFGSGTQLSVL.

DNA of the CDR3: TGCAGCGTTGAAGCCGAGGAGGGGAGGGAAACTGAAGCTTTCTTT. Amino acid sequence: CSVEAEEGRETEAFF. This chain uses TRBV29-1 with TRBJ1-1; D is possibly TRBD1 (5 bases). The CDR3 is 15 amino acids. CDR1 and CDR2 (germline): SQVTM, ANQGSEA. Between the trimmed V and J ends, which lost 1 base and 5 bases, there was a span of 17 bases.

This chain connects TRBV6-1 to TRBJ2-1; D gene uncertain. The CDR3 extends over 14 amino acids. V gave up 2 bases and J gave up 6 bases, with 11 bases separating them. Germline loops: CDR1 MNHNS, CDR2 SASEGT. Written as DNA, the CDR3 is TGTGCCAGCAGTGAATCGCTAGAATTCAATGAGCAGTTCTTC. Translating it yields CASSESLEFNEQFF.

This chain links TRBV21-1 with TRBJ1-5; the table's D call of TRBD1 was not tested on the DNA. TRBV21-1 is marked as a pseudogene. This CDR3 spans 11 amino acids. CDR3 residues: CWTGRGQPQHF. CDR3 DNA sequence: TGCTGGACAGGGCGGGGACAACCCCAGCATTTT.

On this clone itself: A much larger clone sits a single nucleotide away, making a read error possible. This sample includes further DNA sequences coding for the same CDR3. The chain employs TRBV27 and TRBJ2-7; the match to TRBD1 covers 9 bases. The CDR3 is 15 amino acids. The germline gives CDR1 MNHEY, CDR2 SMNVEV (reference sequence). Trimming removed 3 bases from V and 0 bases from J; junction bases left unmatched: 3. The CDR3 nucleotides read TGTGCCAGCAGTTTTGGACAGGGGAGCTCCTACGAGCAGTACTTC. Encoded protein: CASSFGQGSSYEQYF.

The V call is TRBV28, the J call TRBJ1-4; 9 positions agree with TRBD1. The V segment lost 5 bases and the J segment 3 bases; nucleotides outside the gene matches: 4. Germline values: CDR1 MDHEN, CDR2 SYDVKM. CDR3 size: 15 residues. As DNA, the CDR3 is TGTGCCAGCAGTCCCGGGACAGGGTCTAATGAAAAACTGTTTTTT. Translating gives CASSPGTGSNEKLFF.

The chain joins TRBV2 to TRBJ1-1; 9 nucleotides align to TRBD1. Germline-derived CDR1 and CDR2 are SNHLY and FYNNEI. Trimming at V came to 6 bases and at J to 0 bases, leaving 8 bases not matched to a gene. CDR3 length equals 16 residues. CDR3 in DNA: TGTGCCAGCAGCACGACAGGGGGAAGCATGAACACTGAAGCTTTCTTT. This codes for CASSTTGGSMNTEAFF.

CDR3 amino acids: CASSLGGYTDTQYF. The CDR3 bases are TGCGCCAGCAGCTTGGGAGGTTACACAGATACGCAGTATTTT. V gene TRBV5-1 combines with J gene TRBJ2-3; D gene ambiguous. V was trimmed by 0 bases and J by 2 bases, leaving 7 bases between them. The germline V gene has CDR1 SGHRS and CDR2 YFSETQ. The CDR3 has 14 residues.

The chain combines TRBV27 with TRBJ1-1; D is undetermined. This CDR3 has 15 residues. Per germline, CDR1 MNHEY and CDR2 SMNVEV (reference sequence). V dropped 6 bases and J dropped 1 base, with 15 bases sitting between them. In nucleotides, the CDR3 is TGTGCCAGCAGCCGAGCCGGACGGAAGAACACTGAAGCTTTCTTT. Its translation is CASSRAGRKNTEAFF.

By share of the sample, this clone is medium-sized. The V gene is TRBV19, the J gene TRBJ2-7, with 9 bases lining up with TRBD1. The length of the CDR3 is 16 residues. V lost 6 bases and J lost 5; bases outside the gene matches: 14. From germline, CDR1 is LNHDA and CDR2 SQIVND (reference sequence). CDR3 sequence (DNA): TGTGCCAGTAGACCGGGACAGGGCCTTACCGACCACGAGCAGTACTTC. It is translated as CASRPGQGLTDHEQYF.

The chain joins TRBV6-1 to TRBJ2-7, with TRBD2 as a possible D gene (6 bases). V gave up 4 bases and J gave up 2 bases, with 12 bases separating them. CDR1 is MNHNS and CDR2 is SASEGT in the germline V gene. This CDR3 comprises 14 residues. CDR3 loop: CASSGRDHTYEQYF. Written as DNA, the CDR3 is TGTGCCAGCAGTGGGCGGGACCATACCTACGAGCAGTACTTC.

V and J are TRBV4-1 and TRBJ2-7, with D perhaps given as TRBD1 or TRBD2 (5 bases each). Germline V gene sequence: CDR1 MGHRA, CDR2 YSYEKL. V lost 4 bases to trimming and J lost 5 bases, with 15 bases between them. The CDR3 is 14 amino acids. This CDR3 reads CASSPPGRDHEQYF. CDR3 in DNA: TGCGCCAGCAGCCCCCCGGGCAGGGACCACGAGCAGTACTTC.

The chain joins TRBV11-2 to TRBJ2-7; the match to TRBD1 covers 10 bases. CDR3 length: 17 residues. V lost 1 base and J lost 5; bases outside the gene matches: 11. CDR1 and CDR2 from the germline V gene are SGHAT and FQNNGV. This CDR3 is CASSLVSAGTGDHEQYF. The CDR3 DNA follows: TGTGCCAGCAGCTTAGTCTCCGCCGGGACAGGGGATCACGAGCAGTACTTC.

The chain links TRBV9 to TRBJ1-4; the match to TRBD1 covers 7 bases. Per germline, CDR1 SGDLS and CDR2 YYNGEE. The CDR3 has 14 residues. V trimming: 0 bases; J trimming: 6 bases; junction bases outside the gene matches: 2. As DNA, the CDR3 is TGTGCCAGCAGCGTAGGCACAGGGGATGAAAAACTGTTTTTT. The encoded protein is CASSVGTGDEKLFF. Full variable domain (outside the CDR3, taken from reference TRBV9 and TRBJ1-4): DSGVTQTPKHLITATGQRVTLRCSPRSGDLSVYWYQQSLDQGLQFLIQYYNGEERAKGNILERFSAQQFPDLHSELNLSSLELGDSALYFCASSVGTGDEKLFFGSGTQLSVL.

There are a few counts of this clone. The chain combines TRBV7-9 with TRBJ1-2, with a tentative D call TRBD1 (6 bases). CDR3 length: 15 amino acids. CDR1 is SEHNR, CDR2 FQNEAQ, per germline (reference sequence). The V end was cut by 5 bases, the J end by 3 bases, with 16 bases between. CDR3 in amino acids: CASSPRTGADYGYTF. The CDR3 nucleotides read TGTGCCAGCAGCCCCCGGACGGGGGCAGACTATGGCTACACCTTC.

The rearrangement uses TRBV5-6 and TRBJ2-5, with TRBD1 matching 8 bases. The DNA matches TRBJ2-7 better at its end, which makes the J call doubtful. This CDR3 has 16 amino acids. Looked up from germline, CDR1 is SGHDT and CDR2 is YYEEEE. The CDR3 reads CASSLNVGQESYEQYF. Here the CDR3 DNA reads TGTGCCAGCAGCTTGAATGTGGGACAGGAGTCCTACGAGCAGTACTTC.